This T cell receptor (beta chain) was documented in a study of cytomegalovirus exposure and HLA in healthy donors (dated by TCRdb to the late 2010s). For context, the study as a whole: According to an earlier analysis of 587 of the donors, about 179 million T cells yielded roughly 110 million unique TCR beta sequences and around 280 Gb of sequence data. An earlier analysis of 587 of the donors applied high-throughput TCR beta sequencing to assess whether each TCR beta V gene segment acted as functional or pseudogenic. The study aimed to test whether cataloging public T cell receptors could reveal signatures of past pathogen exposure. The number of typed donors differed by locus: about 620-640 for A, B, C, DRB1 and DQB1; approximately 530 for DQA1; 606 for DPA1; and roughly 470 for DPB1. Genome-wide SNP genotypes for about three fifths of the 666 donors were used in a later genetic analysis, which treated that subset as a discovery cohort. In the later analysis, no new phenotypic data were used to find candidate immune exposures; instead, reliance was placed on TCR beta sequences and their occurrence across donors. Among approximately 370 genotyped donors of the cohort, an average of roughly 230,000 unique TCR beta nucleotide sequences was sequenced per donor, of which roughly 18% were non-productive. Among the roughly 410 genotyped donors, approximately 77% belonged to the genetic ancestry cluster associated with self-reported Caucasian donors. Every discovery cohort repertoire had been produced on one sequencing platform. In a later analysis, previously published TCR beta repertoires from several hundred donors were re-analyzed and high-resolution HLA genotyping was added so that TCR occurrence patterns could be studied. Donor age, sex, ethnicity and CMV serostatus were collected together with the repertoire data. Class I and class II HLA loci were covered by the typing at four-digit resolution. Using immunosequencing, the study profiled T cell repertoires from fewer than 850 subjects and related those repertoires to cytomegalovirus serostatus. In addition to the first cohort of 666 subjects, a separate validation cohort of 120 different subjects was used. A few DR-DQ haplotypes were treated as single units for association and clustering because of strong linkage in the cohort. To predict cytomegalovirus infection status, the study combined high-throughput TCR immunosequencing, statistical association of individual TCRs with disease status, and machine learning. About 280 gigabases of sequencing data and 75 million to 85 million unique TCR sequences made up an early release that covered nearly 650 HLA-typed donors.

The research as a whole found: Some IMGT-functional V segments, including TRBV6-2 and TRBV6-3, could not be distinguished by the 87-base-pair reads and were therefore excluded. Most TCR sequences were observed very rarely across donors, whereas some public TCRs were present in many individuals. A further reported finding was that TCR beta sequences accurately predicted the HLA-A and HLA-B alleles for most subjects in the first cohort. At a false discovery rate of 0.05, a later analysis linked 16,951 TCR beta sequences to specific HLA alleles. Correlated functional status among segregating V segments might be attributable to linkage disequilibrium, but an unknown experimental factor could not be ruled out. A later analysis found that HLA-associated TCR beta chains were more clonally expanded and had lower generation probabilities than equally common non-associated chains. In this cohort, only TCR beta chains were sequenced, and detectable features were limited by the absence of alpha or paired-chain data. Because HLA typing was missing for some donors at each locus, association tests included only the typed subset. It was suggested by the authors that the approach could potentially be generalized to other disease states and immunological phenotypes. Several of the top co-occurrence clusters appeared to be linked to parvovirus B19, influenza, CMV and Epstein-Barr virus, according to a later analysis. Assigning TCR associations to individual alleles was difficult when HLA alleles, especially DR and DQ, strongly co-occurred. According to a later analysis, most CMV-associated TCR beta chains appeared to be HLA-restricted, and the HLA associations seemed to be driven largely by CMV exposure. A cluster of highly shared sequence variants was judged likely to be a technical artifact of the sequencing pipeline. An association between a missense DCLRE1C variant and V-gene and J-gene trimming of TCR beta chains was found in a later genetic analysis and replicated in an independent cohort. In a later genetic analysis, fewer N-insertions in productive TCRs were reported among donors in an Asian-associated ancestry cluster than the roughly 640-donor mean. Roughly uniform sequencing depth across donors was assumed in presence/absence analyses, although this assumption may not hold. Immune exposure information for the cohort was limited to CMV serostatus. In a later analysis, the rate of TCR association differed among HLA loci, with DRB1 alleles having the most associated TCRs and HLA-C alleles having the fewest. The classifier was reported to diagnose cytomegalovirus status with high specificity and sensitivity in both the original cohort and the validation cohort. The earlier analysis of almost 600 of the donors excluded fewer than 20 rarely observed V segments, including chromosome 9 orphons, because counts were too low. In vitro tests confirmed that a few of the cytomegalovirus-associated TCR beta chains recognize cytomegalovirus antigens. In an earlier analysis of over 550 of the donors, most TCR beta V segments were observed in productive rearrangements about 90% or about 30% of the time, broadly matching IMGT annotations. In the study, some 160 TCR beta chains were listed as associated with cytomegalovirus.

The library was produced with the immunoSEQ multiplex PCR assay. For the multiplex PCR, a mixture combining 60 forward primers for TCR Vbeta segments and 13 reverse primers for TCR Jbeta segments was used. A multiplex PCR assay on genomic DNA amplified the CDR3 region of rearranged TCR beta genes. The amplified TCR beta libraries were sequenced on the Illumina HiSeq System as 87-base-pair reads. The paper's data handling went like this. A later analysis tallied 80 million to 95 million unique TCR beta chains across the 610 or so repertoires, and about 12 million of those chains were shared by two or more donors. To remove PCR and sequencing errors, raw reads were error-corrected and collapsed into unique sequences using a nearest-neighbor algorithm that merged closely related sequences. Alignment of CDR3 sequences to IMGT reference sequences was used to assign V, D and J gene segments. For a sequence to be retained, at least a six-nucleotide match to both a V gene segment and a J gene segment was required. A rearrangement was called productive if the CDR3 had no stop codons and remained in frame with V and J, and every other rearrangement was called non-productive. CDR3 was defined by IMGT convention, running from the second conserved V-encoded cysteine to the conserved J-encoded phenylalanine. The earlier analysis of 500 to 650 of the donors excluded any sequence lacking an unambiguous match to a single V gene segment. An earlier analysis of over 450 of the donors classified V segments as functional when productive rearrangements were above 56.7% and as segregating when the standard deviation between donors was above 5%. A statistical classification framework was built to diagnose cytomegalovirus status from the catalog of TCR beta chain sequences. In a later analysis, V and J genes were assigned by comparing TCR nucleotide sequences against IMGT/GENE-DB human TR gene sequences. Using the TCRdist pipeline, a later analysis assigned CDR3 sequences along with most-parsimonious VDJ recombination scenarios. A later analysis defined each TCR beta chain by its CDR3 amino acid sequence plus V-gene family, and excluded reads lacking a unique V-gene family. A later analysis removed 592 highly shared, low-generation-probability nucleotide sequences to deal with suspected cross-contamination and a sequencing artifact. For each public chain, a later analysis derived a clonal expansion index from normalized ranks of inferred template counts within each repertoire. Generation probabilities in a later analysis came from a VDJ recombination model fitted to out-of-frame rearrangements, and those results were checked against IGoR. A later analysis scored TCR-TCR, TCR-HLA and TCR-CMV co-occurrence with hypergeometric tests, applying a repertoire-size bias correction to TCR pairs. A later analysis estimated false discovery rates by permuting HLA or CMV assignments 20 times. In a later analysis, co-occurring TCRs were grouped using DBSCAN, with TCRdist sequence similarity added in when clustering inside HLA-allele-positive subsets. Repertoires with fewer than 30,000 or more than 120,000 public chains, plus five repertoires with anomalous nucleotide sharing, were excluded from co-occurrence clustering. The source is immuneACCESS, and TCRdb retained only in-frame sequences with V and J called. Part of the clones is not carried over; for the studies checked, unresolved V genes explain less than half of this, and the remainder is unexplained. Clonal size and the V and J genes are those of that table, whereas D and trimming came from the DNA. The sample table records some 160,000 clones; about 85% of these occur just once. The ten most abundant clones make up roughly 2.5% of the sample.

The cohort consisted of more than 650 healthy bone marrow donors. At the time of sampling, all cohort members were nominally healthy, though unrecorded immune exposures were likely present. The donor tested CMV seropositive, placing the donor among the roughly 270 seropositive members of the cohort. Each donor provided a peripheral blood sample, and peripheral blood mononuclear cells were used for TCR beta sequencing. The Qiagen DNeasy Blood Extraction Kit was used to extract genomic DNA from the blood cell samples. Concerning this clone itself: Which antigen it targets is not known. Within one base of it there is no much larger clone, and no base qualities were kept.

Taken from cysteine to phenylalanine, the CDR3 has 17 residues. Solely the CDR3 DNA is kept, with 51 bases framed from the first base. CDR1 SGHRS and CDR2 YFSETQ were looked up in the germline V gene. Cut back by 0 bases and 4 bases, the V and J ends lie 19 bases apart. This chain joins TRBV5-1 to TRBJ1-1, with TRBD1 tentatively as D gene (6 bases match). This clonotype was sampled from a man younger than 40 in good health and CMV-seropositive. Specimen: PBMCs. The CDR3 loop reads CASSLEGRGWGSTEAFF. The nucleotide sequence reads TGCGCCAGCAGCTTGGAAGGCAGGGGATGGGGGAGCACTGAAGCTTTCTTT. When the CDR3 is completed using the reference TRBV5-1 and TRBJ1-1 genes on either side, the full variable domain is KAGVTQTPRYLIKTRGQQVTLSCSPISGHRSVSWYQQTPGQGLQFLFEYFSETQRNKGNFPGRFSGRQFSNSRSEMNVSTLELGDSALYLCASSLEGRGWGSTEAFFGQGTRLTVV.